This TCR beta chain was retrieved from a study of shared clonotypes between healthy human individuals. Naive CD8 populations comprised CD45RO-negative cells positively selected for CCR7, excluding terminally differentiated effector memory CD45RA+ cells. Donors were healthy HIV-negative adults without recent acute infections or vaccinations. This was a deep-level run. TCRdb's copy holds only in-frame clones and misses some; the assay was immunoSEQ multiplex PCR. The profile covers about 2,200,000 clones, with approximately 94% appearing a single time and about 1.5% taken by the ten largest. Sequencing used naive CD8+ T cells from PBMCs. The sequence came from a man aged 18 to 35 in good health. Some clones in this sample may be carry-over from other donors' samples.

Written as DNA, the CDR3 is TGTGCCACCAGGGTTGGTGGAAACCTGGGCGAGCAGTACTTC. Translated: CATRVGGNLGEQYF. V and J are TRBV27 and TRBJ2-7; the D gene is possibly TRBD1 (5 bases). The CDR3 extends over 14 amino acids. Deletions cut 10 bases from V and 6 bases from J, with 22 bases between. The germline V gene has CDR1 MNHEY and CDR2 SMNVEV (reference sequence).